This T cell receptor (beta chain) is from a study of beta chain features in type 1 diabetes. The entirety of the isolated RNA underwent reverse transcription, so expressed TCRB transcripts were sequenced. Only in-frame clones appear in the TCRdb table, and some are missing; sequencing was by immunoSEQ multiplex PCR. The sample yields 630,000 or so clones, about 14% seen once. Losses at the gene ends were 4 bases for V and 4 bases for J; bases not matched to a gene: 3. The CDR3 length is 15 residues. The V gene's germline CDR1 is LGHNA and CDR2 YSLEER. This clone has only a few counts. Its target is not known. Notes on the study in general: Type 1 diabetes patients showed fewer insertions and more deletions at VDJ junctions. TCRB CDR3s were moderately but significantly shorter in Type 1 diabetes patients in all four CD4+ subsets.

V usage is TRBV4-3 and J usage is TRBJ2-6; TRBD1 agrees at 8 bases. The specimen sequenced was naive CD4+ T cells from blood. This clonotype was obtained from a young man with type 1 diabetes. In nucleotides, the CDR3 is TGCGCCAGCAGCCTGACAGGGGCCGGGGCCAACGTCCTGACTTTC. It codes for CASSLTGAGANVLTF.